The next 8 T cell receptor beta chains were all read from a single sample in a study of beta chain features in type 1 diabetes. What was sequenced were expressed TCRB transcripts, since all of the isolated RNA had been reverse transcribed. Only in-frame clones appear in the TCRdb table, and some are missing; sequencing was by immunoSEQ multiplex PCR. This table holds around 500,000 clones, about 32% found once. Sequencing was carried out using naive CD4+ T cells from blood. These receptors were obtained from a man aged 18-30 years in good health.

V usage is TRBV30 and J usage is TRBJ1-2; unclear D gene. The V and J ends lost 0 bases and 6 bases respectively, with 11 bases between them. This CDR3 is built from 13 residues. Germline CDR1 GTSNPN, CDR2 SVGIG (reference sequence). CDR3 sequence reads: CAWSVTGNHGYTF. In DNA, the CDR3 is TGTGCCTGGAGTGTCACTGGGAACCATGGCTACACCTTC.

CDR3 in amino acids: CASSMKGGSEAFF. The CDR3 DNA is TGTGCCAGTAGTATGAAAGGAGGGAGCGAAGCTTTCTTT. The V and J genes are TRBV19 and TRBJ1-1; D is unresolved. CDR3 length: 13 residues. The ends were cut back, 3 bases at V and 8 bases at J, with 13 bases in the middle. Germline V gene sequence: CDR1 LNHDA, CDR2 SQIVND (reference sequence).

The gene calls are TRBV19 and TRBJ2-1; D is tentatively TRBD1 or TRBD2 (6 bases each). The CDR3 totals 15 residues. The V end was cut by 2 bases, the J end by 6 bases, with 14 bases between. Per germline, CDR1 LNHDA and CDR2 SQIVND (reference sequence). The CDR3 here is CASSITGARSNEQFF. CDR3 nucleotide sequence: TGTGCCAGTAGTATAACGGGGGCACGTTCCAATGAGCAGTTCTTC.

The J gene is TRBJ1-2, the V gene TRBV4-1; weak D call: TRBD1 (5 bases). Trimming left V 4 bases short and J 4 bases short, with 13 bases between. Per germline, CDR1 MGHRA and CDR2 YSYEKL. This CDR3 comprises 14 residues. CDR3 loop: CASSPPMGGYGYTF. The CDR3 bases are TGCGCCAGCAGCCCTCCAATGGGGGGCTATGGCTACACCTTC.

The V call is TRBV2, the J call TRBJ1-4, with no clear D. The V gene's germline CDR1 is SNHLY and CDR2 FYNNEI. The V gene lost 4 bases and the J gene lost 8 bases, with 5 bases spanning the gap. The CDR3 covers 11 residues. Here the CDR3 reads CASSVKEKLFF. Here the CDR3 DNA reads TGTGCCAGCAGTGTGAAGGAAAAACTGTTTTTT.

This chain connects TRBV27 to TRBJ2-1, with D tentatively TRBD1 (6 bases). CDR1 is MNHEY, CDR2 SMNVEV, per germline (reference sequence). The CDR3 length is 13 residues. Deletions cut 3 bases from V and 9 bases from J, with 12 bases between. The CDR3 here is CASSFRGWIEQFF. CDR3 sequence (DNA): TGTGCCAGCAGTTTCAGGGGTTGGATTGAGCAGTTCTTC.

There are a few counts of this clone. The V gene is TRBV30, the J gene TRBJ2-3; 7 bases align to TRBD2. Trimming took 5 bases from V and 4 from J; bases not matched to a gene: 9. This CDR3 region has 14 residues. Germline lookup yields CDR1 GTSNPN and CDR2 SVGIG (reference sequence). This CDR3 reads CAWGLGGPSDTQYF. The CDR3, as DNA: TGTGCCTGGGGACTAGGCGGGCCTTCAGATACGCAGTATTTT.

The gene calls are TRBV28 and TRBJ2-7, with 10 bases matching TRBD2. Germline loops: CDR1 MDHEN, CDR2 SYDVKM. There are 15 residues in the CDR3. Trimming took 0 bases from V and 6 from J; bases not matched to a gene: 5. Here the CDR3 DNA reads TGTGCCAGCAGTTTATGGACTAGCGGGCGCGCCGAGCAGTACTTC. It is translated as CASSLWTSGRAEQYF. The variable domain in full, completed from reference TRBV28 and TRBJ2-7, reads DVKVTQSSRYLVKRTGEKVFLECVQDMDHENMFWYRQDPGLGLRLIYFSYDVKMKEKGDIPEGYSVSREKKERFSLILESASTNQTSMYLCASSLWTSGRAEQYFGPGTRLTVT.